This T cell receptor (beta chain) was found in a study of breast tumors, draining lymph nodes, adjacent tissues. TCRdb itself ran the multiplex PCR reads through MiXCR, one entry per CDR3 protein. The sample records 200,000 or so distinct CDR3 sequences, about 32% being singletons. Axillary draining lymph nodes of breast cancer patients supplied the node samples. Findings and limits, study-wide: Tumor and nontumor repertoires were significantly more similar in luminal-like than in basal-like breast cancer. Tumor TCR diversity was below lymph nodes but above nontumor tissue. That most tumor T cells come from lymph nodes remained unproven.

A word on this clonotype: Its matching antigen is unknown.

This CDR3 is built from 11 residues. Per the germline V gene, CDR1 is GTSNPN and CDR2 is SVGIG (reference sequence). Trimming removed 5 bases from V and 8 bases from J; junction bases left unmatched: 1. Sequencing was performed on axillary lymph node tissue. The TCR was taken from a female donor with breast cancer. Some clones in this sample may be carry-over from other donors' samples. This chain joins TRBV30 and TRBJ2-1; 9 bases are a match to TRBD1. CDR3 region: CAWGDRDEQFF. The DNA of the CDR3 is TGTGCCTGGGGGGACAGGGATGAGCAGTTCTTC.